The clone carrying this TCR beta chain showed up just a few times. This may stem from a read error, because a much larger clone lies one nucleotide away. CDR1 and CDR2 from the germline V gene are MNHNY and SVGAGI (reference sequence). Losses at the gene ends were 11 bases for V and 3 bases for J; bases not matched to a gene: 16. There are 16 residues in the CDR3. Donors were healthy Caucasian individuals from Russia aged roughly 6 to 90. These data originate in a study of blood T cells in healthy people across ages. Using a J-beta primer mix together with a sample-barcoded 5' primer, a second PCR was run for roughly 7 to 12 cycles. TCRdb used MiXCR to reprocess the 5' RACE reads, holding one entry per CDR3 protein. This sample has approximately 670,000 distinct CDR3 sequences; 40% to 45% occur once, and the top ten carry around 30%.

The clonotype was recovered from a man older than 75 in good health. Source material: blood. V gene TRBV6-6 combines with J gene TRBJ2-3; TRBD2 aligns across 8 bases. The CDR3: CAGTYSGRVGTDTQYF. For the CDR3, the DNA is TGTGCCGGCACCTACTCCGGGAGGGTGGGAACAGATACGCAGTATTTT.